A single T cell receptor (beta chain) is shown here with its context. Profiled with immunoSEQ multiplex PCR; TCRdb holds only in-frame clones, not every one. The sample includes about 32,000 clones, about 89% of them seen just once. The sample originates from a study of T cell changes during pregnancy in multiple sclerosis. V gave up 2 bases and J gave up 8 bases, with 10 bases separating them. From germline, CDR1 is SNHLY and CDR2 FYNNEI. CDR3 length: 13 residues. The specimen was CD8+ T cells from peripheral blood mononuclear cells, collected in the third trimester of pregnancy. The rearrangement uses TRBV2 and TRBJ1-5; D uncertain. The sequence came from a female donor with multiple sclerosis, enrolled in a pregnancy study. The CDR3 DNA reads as TGTGCCAGCAGTGAACCCCTATCAAAGCCCCAGCATTTT. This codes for CASSEPLSKPQHF. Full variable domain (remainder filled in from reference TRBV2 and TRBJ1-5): EPEVTQTPSHQVTQMGQEVILRCVPISNHLYFYWYRQILGQKVEFLVSFYNNEISEKSEIFDDQFSVERPDGSNFTLKIRSTKLEDSAMYFCASSEPLSKPQHFGDGTRLSIL.